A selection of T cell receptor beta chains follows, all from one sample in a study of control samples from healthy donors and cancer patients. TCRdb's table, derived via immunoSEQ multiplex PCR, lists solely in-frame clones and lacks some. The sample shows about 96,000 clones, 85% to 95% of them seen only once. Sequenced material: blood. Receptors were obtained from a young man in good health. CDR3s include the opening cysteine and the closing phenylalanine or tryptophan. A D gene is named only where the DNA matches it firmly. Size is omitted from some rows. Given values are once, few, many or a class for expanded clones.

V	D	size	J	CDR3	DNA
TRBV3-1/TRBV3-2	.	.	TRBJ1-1	CASSLGGSMNTEAFF	TGTGCCAGCAGCCTGGGGGGCAGCATGAACACTGAAGCTTTCTTT
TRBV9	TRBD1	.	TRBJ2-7	CASSEGQGPSYEQYF	TGTGCCAGCAGCGAGGGACAGGGACCCTCCTACGAGCAGTACTTC
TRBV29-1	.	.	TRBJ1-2	CSASNTGGNYGYTF	TGCAGCGCTTCTAATACGGGTGGAAACTATGGCTACACCTTC
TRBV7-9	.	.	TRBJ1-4	CASSFIAYGETNEKLFF	TGTGCCAGCAGCTTTATCGCATACGGGGAAACTAATGAAAAACTGTTTTTT
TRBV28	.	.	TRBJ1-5	CASTDGNQPQHF	TGTGCCAGCACCGATGGCAATCAGCCCCAGCATTTT
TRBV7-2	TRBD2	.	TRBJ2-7	CASSFTSGRNEQYF	TGTGCCAGCAGCTTTACTAGCGGGAGGAACGAGCAGTACTTC
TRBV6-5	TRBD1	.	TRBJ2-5	CASSRQGKETQYF	TGTGCCAGCAGTCGACAGGGGAAAGAGACCCAGTACTTC
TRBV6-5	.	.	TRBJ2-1	CASTPHGYNEQFF	TGTGCCAGCACCCCCCATGGTTACAATGAGCAGTTCTTC
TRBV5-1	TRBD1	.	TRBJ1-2	CASFAGDSVNYGYTF	TGCGCCAGCTTCGCTGGGGACAGCGTTAACTATGGCTACACCTTC
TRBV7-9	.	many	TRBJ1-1	CASSLDGEDTEAFF	TGTGCCAGCAGCTTAGATGGGGAGGACACTGAAGCTTTCTTT
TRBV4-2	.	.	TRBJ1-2	CASSQNGPHFF	TGTGCCAGCAGCCAAAACGGGCCCCATTTCTTC
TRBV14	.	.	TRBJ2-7	CASSPTGAGGLDEQYF	TGTGCCAGCAGCCCAACCGGGGCCGGAGGGCTAGACGAGCAGTACTTC
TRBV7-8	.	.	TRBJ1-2	CASSLEGRANGYTF	TGTGCCAGCAGCTTAGAGGGTCGGGCCAATGGCTACACCTTC
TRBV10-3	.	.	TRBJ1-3	CAIGSSAVPSGNTIYF	TGTGCCATCGGTTCTTCAGCGGTTCCCTCTGGAAACACCATATATTTT
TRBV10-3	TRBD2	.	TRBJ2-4	CAISELADLAKNIQYF	TGTGCCATCAGTGAACTAGCGGACCTAGCCAAAAACATTCAGTACTTC
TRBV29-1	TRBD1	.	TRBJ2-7	CSVTGVSYEQYF	TGCAGCGTCACAGGGGTCTCCTACGAGCAGTACTTC
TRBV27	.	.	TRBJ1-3	CASSSSSGNTIYF	TGTGCCAGCAGTTCCTCCTCTGGAAACACCATATATTTT